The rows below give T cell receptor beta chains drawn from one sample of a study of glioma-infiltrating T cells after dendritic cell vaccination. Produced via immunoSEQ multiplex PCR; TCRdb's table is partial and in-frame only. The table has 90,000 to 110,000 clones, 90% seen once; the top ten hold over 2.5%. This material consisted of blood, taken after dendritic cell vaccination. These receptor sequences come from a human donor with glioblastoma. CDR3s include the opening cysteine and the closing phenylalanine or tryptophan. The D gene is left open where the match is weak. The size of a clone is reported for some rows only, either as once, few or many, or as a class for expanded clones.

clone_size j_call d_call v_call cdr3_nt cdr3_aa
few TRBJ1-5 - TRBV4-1 TGCGCCAGCAGCCAAGAAGTTTTCGGTCAGCCCCAGCATTTT CASSQEVFGQPQHF
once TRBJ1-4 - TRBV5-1 TGCGCCAGCAGCTTGGACCCCGCGAGCCTCTTTGCAACTAATGAAAAACTGTTTTTT CASSLDPASLFATNEKLFF
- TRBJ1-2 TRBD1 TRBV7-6 TGTGCCAGCAGCCAAGGACAGGGGAGTGGCTACACCTTC CASSQGQGSGYTF
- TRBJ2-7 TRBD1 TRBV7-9 TGTGCCAGCAGCTTAAACAGGGGTGGCGAGCAGTACTTC CASSLNRGGEQYF
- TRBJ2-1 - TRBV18 TGTGCCAGCTCACCACCGGGGGCTGGCAATGAGCAGTTCTTC CASSPPGAGNEQFF
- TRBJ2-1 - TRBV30 TGTGCCTGGAGAGGGGGTTTCTACAATGAGCAGTTCTTC CAWRGGFYNEQFF
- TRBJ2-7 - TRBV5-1 TGCGCCAGCAGCTTGCCAGGGTACGAGCAGTACTTC CASSLPGYEQYF
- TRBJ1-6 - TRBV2 TGTGCCAGCGAACAGGGTAATAATTCACCCCTCCACTTT CASEQGNNSPLHF
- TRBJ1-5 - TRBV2 TGTGCCAGCAGGCTGGGACAAGGCAATCAGCCCCAGCATTTT CASRLGQGNQPQHF
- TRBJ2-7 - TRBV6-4 TGTGCCAGCTGGCGAAGTTGCGGAGGCGAGCAGTACTTC CASWRSCGGEQYF
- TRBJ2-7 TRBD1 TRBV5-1 TGCGCCAGCAGCCTGACACAGGGGGTAGCGTCCTACGGGCAGTACTTC CASSLTQGVASYGQYF
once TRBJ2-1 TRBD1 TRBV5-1 TGCGCCAGCAGCTCGGCGGGACAGGCTATCAATGAGCAGTTCTTC CASSSAGQAINEQFF
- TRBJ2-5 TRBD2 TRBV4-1 TGCGCCAGCAGCCAAGGAGTTAGCGGGGGGAGGGGAGAGACCCAGTACTTC CASSQGVSGGRGETQYF
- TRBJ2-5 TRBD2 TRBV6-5 TGTGCCAGCAGTTACTCGTACGGGAGGGCCGGTGAGACCCAGTACTTC CASSYSYGRAGETQYF
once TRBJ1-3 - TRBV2 TGTGCCAGCACCGTAGACTACTCTGGAAACACCATATATTTT CASTVDYSGNTIYF
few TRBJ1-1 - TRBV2 TGTGCCAGCAGCGAGAGAAGGGGTGAAGCTTTCTTT CASSERRGEAFF
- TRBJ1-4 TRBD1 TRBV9 TGTGCCAGCAGCGAGACAGGGCGCTTCCCTGAAAAACTGTTTTTT CASSETGRFPEKLFF
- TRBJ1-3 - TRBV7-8 TGTGCCAGCAGCTTAATGTCTGGGGAGAGCTCTGGAAACACCATATATTTT CASSLMSGESSGNTIYF
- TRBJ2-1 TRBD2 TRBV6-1 TGTGCCAGCACGCGGGAGAACTACAATGAGCAGTTCTTC CASTRENYNEQFF
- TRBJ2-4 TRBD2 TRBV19 TGTGCCAGTAGTAATTTAGCGGGAGAGGCCCCACGAAACATTCAGTACTTC CASSNLAGEAPRNIQYF
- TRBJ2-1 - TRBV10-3 TGTGCCATCAGTCCGGGGGACAATGAGCAGTTCTTC CAISPGDNEQFF
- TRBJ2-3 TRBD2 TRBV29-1 TGCAGCGTTGCCCCGGGACTAGCGGGAGATACGCAGTATTTT CSVAPGLAGDTQYF
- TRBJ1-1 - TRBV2 TGTGCCAGCAGTGGTACAGGGACCTCCCAAGCTTTCTTT CASSGTGTSQAFF
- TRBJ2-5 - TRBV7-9 TGTGCCAGCAGCCTATACGAGACCCAGTACTTC CASSLYETQYF
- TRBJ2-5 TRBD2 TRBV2 TGTGCCAGCAACGTTGGAAAGCGGGGGATTGTAGGAGAGACCCAGTACTTC CASNVGKRGIVGETQYF
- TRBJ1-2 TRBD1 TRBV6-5 TGTGCCAGCAGCACAGGGGACAGTGGCTACACCTTC CASSTGDSGYTF
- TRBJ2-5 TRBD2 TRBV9 TGTGCCAGCAGCGTAGCTAGCGGGGGGGTGGAGACCCAGTACTTC CASSVASGGVETQYF
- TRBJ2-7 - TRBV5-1 TGCGCCAGCAGCTTTACGGGTTCCTACGAGCAGTACTTC CASSFTGSYEQYF
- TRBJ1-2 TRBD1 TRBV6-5 TGTGCCAGCAGTCGGACAGGGGGCGTCTATGGCTACACCTTC CASSRTGGVYGYTF
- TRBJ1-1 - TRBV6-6 TGTGCCAGCAGTTACGGGGCTCTAGACACTGAAGCTTTCTTT CASSYGALDTEAFF
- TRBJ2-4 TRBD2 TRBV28 TGTGCCAGCAGTCCTGAGCGGGAGAAAAACATTCAGTACTTC CASSPEREKNIQYF